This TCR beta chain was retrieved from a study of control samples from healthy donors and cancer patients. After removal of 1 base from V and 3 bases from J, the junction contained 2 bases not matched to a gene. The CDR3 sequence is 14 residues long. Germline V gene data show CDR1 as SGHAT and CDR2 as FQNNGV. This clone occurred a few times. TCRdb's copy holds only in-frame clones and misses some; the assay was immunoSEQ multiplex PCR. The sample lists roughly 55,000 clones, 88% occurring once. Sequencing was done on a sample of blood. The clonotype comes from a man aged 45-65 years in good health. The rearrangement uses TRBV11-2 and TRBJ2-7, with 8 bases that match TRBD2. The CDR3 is CASSLASGFYEQYF. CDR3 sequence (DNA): TGTGCCAGCAGCTTAGCTAGCGGGTTCTACGAGCAGTACTTC.